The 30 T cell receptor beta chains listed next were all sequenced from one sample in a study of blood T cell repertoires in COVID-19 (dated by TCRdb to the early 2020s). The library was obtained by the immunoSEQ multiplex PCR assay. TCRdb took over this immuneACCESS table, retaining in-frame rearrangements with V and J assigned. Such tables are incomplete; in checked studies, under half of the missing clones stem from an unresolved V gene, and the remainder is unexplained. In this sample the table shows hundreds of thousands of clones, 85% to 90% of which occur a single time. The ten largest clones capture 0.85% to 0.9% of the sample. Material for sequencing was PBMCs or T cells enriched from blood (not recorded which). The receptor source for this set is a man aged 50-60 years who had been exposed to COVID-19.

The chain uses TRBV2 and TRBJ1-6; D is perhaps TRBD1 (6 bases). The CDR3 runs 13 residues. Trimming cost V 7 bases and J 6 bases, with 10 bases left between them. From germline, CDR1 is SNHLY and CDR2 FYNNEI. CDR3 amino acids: CASIIQGNSPLHF. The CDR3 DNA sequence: TGTGCCAGCATTATACAGGGTAATTCACCCCTCCACTTT.

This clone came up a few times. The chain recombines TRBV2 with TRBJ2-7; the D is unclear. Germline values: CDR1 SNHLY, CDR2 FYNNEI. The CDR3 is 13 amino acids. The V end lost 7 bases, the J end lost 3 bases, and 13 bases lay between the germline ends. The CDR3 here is CASTRNPGYEQYF. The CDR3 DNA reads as TGTGCCAGCACCCGAAACCCGGGCTACGAGCAGTACTTC. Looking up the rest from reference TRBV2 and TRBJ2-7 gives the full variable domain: EPEVTQTPSHQVTQMGQEVILRCVPISNHLYFYWYRQILGQKVEFLVSFYNNEISEKSEIFDDQFSVERPDGSNFTLKIRSTKLEDSAMYFCASTRNPGYEQYFGPGTRLTVT.

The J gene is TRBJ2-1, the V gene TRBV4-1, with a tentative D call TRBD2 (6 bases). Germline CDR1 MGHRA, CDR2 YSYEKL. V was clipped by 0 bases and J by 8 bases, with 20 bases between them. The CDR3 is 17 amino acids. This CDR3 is CASSQDRSSQRVHEQFF. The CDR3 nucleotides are TGCGCCAGCAGCCAAGATCGGTCTTCACAGCGGGTCCATGAGCAGTTCTTC.

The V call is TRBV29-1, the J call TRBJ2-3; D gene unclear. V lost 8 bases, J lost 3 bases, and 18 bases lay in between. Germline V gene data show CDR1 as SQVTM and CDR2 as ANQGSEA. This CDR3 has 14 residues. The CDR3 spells CSTRSRGNTDTQYF. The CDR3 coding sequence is TGCAGCACCCGATCAAGAGGAAATACAGATACGCAGTATTTT.

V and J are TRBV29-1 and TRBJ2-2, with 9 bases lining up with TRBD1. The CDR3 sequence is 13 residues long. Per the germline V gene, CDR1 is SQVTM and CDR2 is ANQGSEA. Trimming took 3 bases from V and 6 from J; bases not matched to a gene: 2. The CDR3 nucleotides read TGCAGCGTTGATCGACAGGGGGCCGGGGAGCTGTTTTTT. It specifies CSVDRQGAGELFF.

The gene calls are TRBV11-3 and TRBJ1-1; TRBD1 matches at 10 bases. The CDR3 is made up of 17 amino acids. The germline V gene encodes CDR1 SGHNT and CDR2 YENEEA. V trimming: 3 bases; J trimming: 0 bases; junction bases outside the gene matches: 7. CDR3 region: CASSFRQGAWVNTEAFF. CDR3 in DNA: TGTGCCAGCAGCTTTCGACAGGGGGCTTGGGTGAACACTGAAGCTTTCTTT.

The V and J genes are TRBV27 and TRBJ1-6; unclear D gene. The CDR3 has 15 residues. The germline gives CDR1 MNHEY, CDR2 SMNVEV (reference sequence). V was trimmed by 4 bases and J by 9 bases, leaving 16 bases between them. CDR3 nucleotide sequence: TGTGCCAGCAGTTATTTGGGTACGGGAGGTTCACCCCTCCACTTT. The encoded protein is CASSYLGTGGSPLHF.

In DNA, the CDR3 is TGTGCCAGCAGTCCGGACAGGGTAGGATCACCCCTCCACTTT. Translation gives CASSPDRVGSPLHF. The J gene is TRBJ1-6, the V gene TRBV6-5, with 8 bases identical to TRBD1. CDR3 size: 14 residues. Germline V lookup: CDR1 MNHEY, CDR2 SVGAGI. With V trimmed by 5 bases and J by 10 bases, 7 bases remained unmatched.

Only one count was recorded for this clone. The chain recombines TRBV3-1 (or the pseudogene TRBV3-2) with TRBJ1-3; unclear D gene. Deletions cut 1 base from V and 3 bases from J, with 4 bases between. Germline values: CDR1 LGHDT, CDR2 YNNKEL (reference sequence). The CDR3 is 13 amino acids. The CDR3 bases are TGTGCCAGCAGCCAAGGACTTGGAAACACCATATATTTT. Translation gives CASSQGLGNTIYF.

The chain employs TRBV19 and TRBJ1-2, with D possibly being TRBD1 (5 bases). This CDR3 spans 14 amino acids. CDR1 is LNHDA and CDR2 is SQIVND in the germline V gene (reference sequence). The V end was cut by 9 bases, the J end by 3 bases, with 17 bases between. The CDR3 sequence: CASRSQTADYGYTF. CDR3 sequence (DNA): TGTGCCAGCAGAAGTCAGACAGCCGACTATGGCTACACCTTC.

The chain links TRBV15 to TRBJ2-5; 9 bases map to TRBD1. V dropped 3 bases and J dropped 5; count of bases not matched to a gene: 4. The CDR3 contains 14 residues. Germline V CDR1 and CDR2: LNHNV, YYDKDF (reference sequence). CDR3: CATSSYRGQETQYF. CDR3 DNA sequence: TGTGCCACCAGCAGCTACAGGGGGCAGGAGACCCAGTACTTC.

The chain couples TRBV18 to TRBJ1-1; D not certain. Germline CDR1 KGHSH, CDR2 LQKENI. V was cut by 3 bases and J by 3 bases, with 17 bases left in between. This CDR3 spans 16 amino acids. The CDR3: CASSPPGSNRDTEAFF. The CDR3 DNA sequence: TGTGCCAGCTCACCTCCGGGGAGCAATAGGGACACTGAAGCTTTCTTT. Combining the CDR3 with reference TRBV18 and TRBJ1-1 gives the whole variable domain NAGVMQNPRHLVRRRGQEARLRCSPMKGHSHVYWYRQLPEEGLKFMVYLQKENIIDESGMPKERFSAEFPKEGPSILRIQQVVRGDSAAYFCASSPPGSNRDTEAFFGQGTRLTVV.

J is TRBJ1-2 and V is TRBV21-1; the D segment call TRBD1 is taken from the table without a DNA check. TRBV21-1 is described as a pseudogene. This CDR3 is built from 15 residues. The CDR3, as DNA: TGTGCCAGCAGCGGACCGAGACAGGGTATGTATGGCTACACCTTC. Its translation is CASSGPRQGMYGYTF.

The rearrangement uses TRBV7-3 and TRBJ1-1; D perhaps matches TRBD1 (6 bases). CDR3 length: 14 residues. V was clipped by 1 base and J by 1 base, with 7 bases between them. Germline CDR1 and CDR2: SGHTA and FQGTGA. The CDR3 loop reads CASSLNRENTEAFF. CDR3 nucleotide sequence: TGTGCCAGCAGCTTAAACAGGGAGAACACTGAAGCTTTCTTT. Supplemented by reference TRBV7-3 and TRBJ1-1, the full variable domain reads GAGVSQTPSNKVTEKGKYVELRCDPISGHTALYWYRQSLGQGPEFLIYFQGTGAADDSGLPNDRFFAVRPEGSVSTLKIQRTERGDSAVYLCASSLNRENTEAFFGQGTRLTVV.

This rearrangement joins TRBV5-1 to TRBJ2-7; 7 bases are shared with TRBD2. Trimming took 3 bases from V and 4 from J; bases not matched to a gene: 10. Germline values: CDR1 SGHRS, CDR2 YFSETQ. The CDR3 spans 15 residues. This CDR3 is CASSSSPGLPYEQYF. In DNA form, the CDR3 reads TGCGCCAGCAGCTCGTCACCGGGACTACCATACGAGCAGTACTTC.

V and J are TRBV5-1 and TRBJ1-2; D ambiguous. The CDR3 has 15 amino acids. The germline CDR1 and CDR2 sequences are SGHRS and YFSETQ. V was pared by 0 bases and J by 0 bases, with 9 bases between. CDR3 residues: CASSLGERANYGYTF. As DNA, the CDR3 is TGCGCCAGCAGCTTGGGCGAGAGAGCTAACTATGGCTACACCTTC.

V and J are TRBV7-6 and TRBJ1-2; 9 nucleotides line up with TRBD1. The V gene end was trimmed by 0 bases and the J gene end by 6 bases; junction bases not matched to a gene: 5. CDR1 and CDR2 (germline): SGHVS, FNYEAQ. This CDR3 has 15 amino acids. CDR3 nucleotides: TGTGCCAGCAGCTTAGCTGGGACAGGGTACGATGGCTACACCTTC. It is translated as CASSLAGTGYDGYTF.

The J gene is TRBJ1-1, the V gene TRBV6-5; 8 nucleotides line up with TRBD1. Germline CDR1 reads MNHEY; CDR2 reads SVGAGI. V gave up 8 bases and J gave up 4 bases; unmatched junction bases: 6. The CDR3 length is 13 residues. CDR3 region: CASLTGGGTEAFF. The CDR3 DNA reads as TGTGCCAGCCTCACAGGGGGGGGCACTGAAGCTTTCTTT.

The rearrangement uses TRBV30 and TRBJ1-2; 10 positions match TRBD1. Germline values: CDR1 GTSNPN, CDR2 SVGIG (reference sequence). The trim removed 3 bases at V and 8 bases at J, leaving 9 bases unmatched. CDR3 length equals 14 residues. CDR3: CAWRRGTGVRGYTF. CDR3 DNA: TGTGCCTGGAGGCGGGGGACAGGGGTGAGGGGCTACACCTTC.

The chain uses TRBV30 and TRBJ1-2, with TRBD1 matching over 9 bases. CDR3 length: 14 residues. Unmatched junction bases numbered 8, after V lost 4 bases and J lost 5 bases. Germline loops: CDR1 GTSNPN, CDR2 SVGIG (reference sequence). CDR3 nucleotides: TGTGCCTGGACTTACAGGGGGCGCGGGTATGGCTACACCTTC. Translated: CAWTYRGRGYGYTF.

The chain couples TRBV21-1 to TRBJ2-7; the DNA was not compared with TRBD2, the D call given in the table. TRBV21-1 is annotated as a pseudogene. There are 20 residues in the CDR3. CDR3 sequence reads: CASSNAIRGQGLAGCYEQYV. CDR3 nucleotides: TGTGCCAGCAGCAACGCCATCCGTGGCCAGGGACTAGCGGGATGCTACGAGCAGTACGTC.

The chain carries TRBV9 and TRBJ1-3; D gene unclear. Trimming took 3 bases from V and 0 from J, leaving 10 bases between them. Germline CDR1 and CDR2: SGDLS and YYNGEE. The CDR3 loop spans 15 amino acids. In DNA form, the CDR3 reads TGTGCCAGCAGCGCCCAACAGTACTCTGGAAACACCATATATTTT. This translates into CASSAQQYSGNTIYF.

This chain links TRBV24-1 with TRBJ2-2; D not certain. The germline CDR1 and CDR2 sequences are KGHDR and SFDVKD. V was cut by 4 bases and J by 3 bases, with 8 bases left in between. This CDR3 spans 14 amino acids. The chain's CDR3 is CATSEDTYTGELFF. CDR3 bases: TGTGCCACCAGTGAAGACACTTACACCGGGGAGCTGTTTTTT.

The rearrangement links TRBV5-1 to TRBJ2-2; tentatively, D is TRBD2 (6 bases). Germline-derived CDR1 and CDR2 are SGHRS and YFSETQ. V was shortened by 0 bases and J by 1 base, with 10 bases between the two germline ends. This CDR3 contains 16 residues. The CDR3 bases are TGCGCCAGCAGCTTGGAAGGCGGGAAGAACACCGGGGAGCTGTTTTTT. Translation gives CASSLEGGKNTGELFF.

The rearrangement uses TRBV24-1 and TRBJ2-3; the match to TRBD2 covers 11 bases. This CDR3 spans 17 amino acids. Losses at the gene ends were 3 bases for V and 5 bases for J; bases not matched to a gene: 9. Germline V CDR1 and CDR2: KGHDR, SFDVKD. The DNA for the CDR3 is TGTGCCACCAGTGATCGTACTAGCGGGAGTGCAAAAGATACGCAGTATTTT. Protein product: CATSDRTSGSAKDTQYF.

The CDR3, as DNA: TGTGCCAGCAGCCCCGCTCCCAACAGGGTTCAGACCCAGTACTTC. Amino acid sequence: CASSPAPNRVQTQYF. This chain connects TRBV27 to TRBJ2-5; a weak D match, TRBD1 (6 bases). Germline assignment: CDR1 MNHEY and CDR2 SMNVEV (reference sequence). Trimming removed 6 bases at V and 6 bases at J, with 20 bases between. There are 15 residues in the CDR3.

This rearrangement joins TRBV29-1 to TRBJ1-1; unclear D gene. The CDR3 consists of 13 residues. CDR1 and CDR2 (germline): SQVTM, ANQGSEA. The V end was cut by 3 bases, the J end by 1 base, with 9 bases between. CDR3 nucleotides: TGCAGCGTTGACCGACACAGGAACACTGAAGCTTTCTTT. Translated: CSVDRHRNTEAFF.

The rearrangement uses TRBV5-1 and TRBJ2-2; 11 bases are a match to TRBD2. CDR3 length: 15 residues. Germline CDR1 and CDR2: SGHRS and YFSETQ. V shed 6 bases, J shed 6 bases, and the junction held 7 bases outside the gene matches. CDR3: CASNPIAGGPGELFF. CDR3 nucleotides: TGCGCCAGCAACCCCATAGCGGGAGGGCCCGGGGAGCTGTTTTTT. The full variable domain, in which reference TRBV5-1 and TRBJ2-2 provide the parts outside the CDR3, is KAGVTQTPRYLIKTRGQQVTLSCSPISGHRSVSWYQQTPGQGLQFLFEYFSETQRNKGNFPGRFSGRQFSNSRSEMNVSTLELGDSALYLCASNPIAGGPGELFFGEGSRLTVL.

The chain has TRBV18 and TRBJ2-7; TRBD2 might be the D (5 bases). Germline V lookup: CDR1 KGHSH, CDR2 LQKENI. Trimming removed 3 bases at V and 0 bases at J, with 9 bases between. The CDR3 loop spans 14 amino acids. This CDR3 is CASSPRADSYEQYV. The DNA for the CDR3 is TGTGCCAGCTCACCGAGGGCGGACTCCTACGAGCAGTACGTC.

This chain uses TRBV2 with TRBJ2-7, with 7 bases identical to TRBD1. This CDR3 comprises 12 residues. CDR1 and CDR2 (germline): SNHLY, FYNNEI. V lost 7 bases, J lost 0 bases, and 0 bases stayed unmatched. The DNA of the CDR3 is TGTGCCAGCAACAGGGGCTCCTACGAGCAGTACGTC. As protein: CASNRGSYEQYV.